The present TCR beta chain was sequenced within a study of B cell selection in AIRE deficiency. The CDR3 is 14 amino acids. Germline V gives CDR1 SQVTM, CDR2 ANQGSEA. This clone was detected only once. Antigen specificity is unknown. Whole-study findings and limits: Of roughly 4,000 shared Treg TCRbeta sequences, roughly 33% were healthy-only, 7.5% to 10% patient-only.

Sorted regulatory T cells were CD4-positive, CD25-high and CD127-low or negative. Sequencing was performed with immunoSEQ multiplex PCR; in TCRdb, only in-frame clones are kept and a portion is missing. This sample has roughly 14,000 clones, with under 95% found just once. The gene calls are TRBV29-1 and TRBJ1-5, with D hard to call. Sequencing input: Tregs sorted from PBMCs. This TCR derives from a human donor with AIRE deficiency. CDR3 nucleotides: TGCACCAGATGGCCATCTTATAGCAATCAGCCCCAGCATTTT. It encodes CTRWPSYSNQPQHF.